A selection of T cell receptor beta chains follows, all from one sample in a study of shared clonotypes between healthy human individuals. Generated by immunoSEQ multiplex PCR, the TCRdb table keeps only in-frame clones and is missing some. The repertoire holds 2 million or so clones, with about 95% as singletons. The sequencing sample was made of naive CD8+ T cells sorted from blood. The receptors were gathered from a man between 18 and 29 years old in good health. Both conserved end residues are part of each CDR3. Fields, in order: D gene, J gene, clone size, V gene, CDR3 protein, CDR3 DNA. A D gene is named only where the DNA matches it firmly. For some rows the clone size is stated as once, few or many, or as a class when expanded; others skip it.

d_gene: TRBD2; j_gene: TRBJ2-7; abundance: .; v_gene: TRBV7-2; CDR3aa: CASSLRTSGSYEQYF; CDR3nt: TGTGCCAGCAGCCTACGGACTAGCGGGAGTTACGAGCAGTACTTC
d_gene: TRBD1; j_gene: TRBJ1-2; abundance: .; v_gene: TRBV6-5; CDR3aa: CASSSGGTAYGYTF; CDR3nt: TGTGCCAGCAGTTCGGGCGGGACAGCCTATGGCTACACCTTC
d_gene: .; j_gene: TRBJ2-7; abundance: once; v_gene: TRBV11-2; CDR3aa: CASSLGAGLGEQYF; CDR3nt: TGTGCCAGCAGCTTAGGGGCAGGGTTGGGCGAGCAGTACTTC
d_gene: .; j_gene: TRBJ1-1; abundance: .; v_gene: TRBV27; CDR3aa: CASRVGGEAFF; CDR3nt: TGTGCCAGCAGAGTAGGAGGTGAAGCTTTCTTT
d_gene: TRBD1; j_gene: TRBJ2-3; abundance: .; v_gene: TRBV11-3; CDR3aa: CASSPRQGGETDTQYF; CDR3nt: TGTGCCAGCAGCCCAAGACAGGGGGGAGAAACAGATACGCAGTATTTT
d_gene: .; j_gene: TRBJ1-3; abundance: .; v_gene: TRBV27; CDR3aa: CASSPLRSGNTIYF; CDR3nt: TGTGCCAGCAGTCCTCTAAGGTCTGGAAACACCATATATTTT
d_gene: TRBD1; j_gene: TRBJ1-2; abundance: .; v_gene: TRBV28; CDR3aa: CASSLVPGGTYGYTF; CDR3nt: TGTGCCAGCAGTTTAGTTCCAGGGGGAACCTATGGCTACACCTTC
d_gene: .; j_gene: TRBJ2-4; abundance: .; v_gene: TRBV25-1; CDR3aa: CAIMNRGDRLAKNIQYF; CDR3nt: TGTGCCATCATGAATAGGGGGGACAGACTAGCCAAAAACATTCAGTACTTC
d_gene: .; j_gene: TRBJ2-2; abundance: .; v_gene: TRBV28; CDR3aa: CASSLLNTGELFF; CDR3nt: TGTGCCAGCAGTTTACTAAACACCGGGGAGCTGTTTTTT
d_gene: TRBD1; j_gene: TRBJ1-1; abundance: .; v_gene: TRBV10-3; CDR3aa: CAISESGTGTEAFF; CDR3nt: TGTGCCATCAGTGAGTCGGGGACAGGCACTGAAGCTTTCTTT
d_gene: .; j_gene: TRBJ2-3; abundance: once; v_gene: TRBV6-5; CDR3aa: CASSIQGGGFDTQYF; CDR3nt: TGTGCCAGCAGTATACAGGGAGGGGGATTTGATACGCAGTATTTT
d_gene: .; j_gene: TRBJ1-5; abundance: .; v_gene: TRBV30; CDR3aa: CAWSVSGAYNQPQHF; CDR3nt: TGTGCCTGGAGTGTTTCAGGGGCCTACAATCAGCCCCAGCATTTT
d_gene: .; j_gene: TRBJ2-2; abundance: .; v_gene: TRBV7-9; CDR3aa: CASSLTTAGELFF; CDR3nt: TGTGCCAGCAGCTTAACAACAGCCGGGGAGCTGTTTTTT
d_gene: .; j_gene: TRBJ2-7; abundance: .; v_gene: TRBV7-6; CDR3aa: CASSLVDSTYEQYF; CDR3nt: TGTGCCAGCAGCTTAGTCGACAGCACCTACGAGCAGTACTTC
d_gene: .; j_gene: TRBJ2-7; abundance: .; v_gene: TRBV7-9; CDR3aa: CASSPDSTYEQYF; CDR3nt: TGTGCCAGCAGCCCCGACAGTACCTACGAGCAGTACTTC
d_gene: .; j_gene: TRBJ2-5; abundance: once; v_gene: TRBV13; CDR3aa: CASSSTPGSELGQETQYF; CDR3nt: TGTGCCAGCAGCTCAACCCCCGGCTCTGAATTGGGGCAAGAGACCCAGTACTTC
d_gene: TRBD1; j_gene: TRBJ2-7; abundance: .; v_gene: TRBV7-9; CDR3aa: CASSPRTGATHEQYF; CDR3nt: TGTGCCAGCAGCCCTAGGACAGGGGCGACCCACGAGCAGTACTTC
d_gene: .; j_gene: TRBJ2-7; abundance: .; v_gene: TRBV19; CDR3aa: CASSQRQESYYEQYF; CDR3nt: TGTGCCAGTAGTCAACGACAGGAATCTTACTACGAGCAGTACTTC
d_gene: TRBD1; j_gene: TRBJ2-7; abundance: .; v_gene: TRBV10-2; CDR3aa: CASTGTERYEQYF; CDR3nt: TGCGCCAGTACCGGGACAGAACGTTACGAGCAGTACTTC
d_gene: TRBD2; j_gene: TRBJ2-5; abundance: once; v_gene: TRBV5-6; CDR3aa: CASSLELAGPGTQYF; CDR3nt: TGTGCCAGCAGCTTGGAACTAGCGGGGCCCGGGACCCAGTACTTC
d_gene: TRBD2; j_gene: TRBJ2-7; abundance: .; v_gene: TRBV7-9; CDR3aa: CASSSSSGRVDEQYF; CDR3nt: TGTGCCAGCAGCTCCTCTAGCGGGAGAGTCGACGAGCAGTACTTC
d_gene: TRBD2; j_gene: TRBJ2-7; abundance: .; v_gene: TRBV19; CDR3aa: CASSITSGDSYEQYF; CDR3nt: TGTGCCAGTAGTATCACTAGCGGGGACTCCTACGAGCAGTACTTC